These 31 T cell receptor beta chains were sequenced from one sample in a study of CD8 T cells in ankylosing spondylitis (dated by TCRdb to the late 2010s). Results and caveats for the whole study, not just this receptor: A TCR beta motif of about 8 highly homologous amino acid variants appeared characteristic of blood from ankylosing spondylitis patients.

The library was made by 5' RACE. These reads were obtained on an Illumina HiSeq 2500. TCRdb reprocessed the public reads (quality trimming at Q25 with fastp, clone calling with MiXCR) and kept in-frame beta chains. CDR3 protein sequences are deduplicated, and each keeps its most common genes and DNA. The sample table records some 100,000 distinct CDR3 sequences; about 8.3% of these occur just once. The ten largest clonotypes hold approximately 29% of the sample. These receptors lack a known antigen. The specimen was blood, either unsorted or a sorted T cell fraction (not recorded which). These TCRs come from a male donor with ankylosing spondylitis.

This clonotype showed up many times. The chain is built from TRBV4-2 and TRBJ2-7; D unclear. The CDR3 has 14 residues. Germline V gene sequence: CDR1 LGHNA, CDR2 YNFKEQ. V lost 0 bases and J lost 3, with 9 bases in between. The chain's CDR3 is CASSQEGNIYEQYF. In nucleotides, the CDR3 is TGTGCCAGCAGCCAAGAAGGGAACATCTACGAGCAGTACTTC.

The chain carries TRBV30 and TRBJ2-1; 7 bases are shared with TRBD2. The CDR3 spans 10 residues. The germline V gene has CDR1 GTSNPN and CDR2 SVGIG (reference sequence). The J segment lost 8 bases and the V segment lost 5 bases, leaving 0 bases of the junction unmatched. The chain's CDR3 is CAWGRDEQFF. CDR3 nucleotide sequence: TGTGCCTGGGGGAGGGATGAGCAGTTCTTC.

The rearrangement joins TRBV6-1 to TRBJ2-5, with unresolved D. The V gene lost 3 bases and the J gene lost 4 bases, with 15 bases spanning the gap. CDR1 and CDR2 (germline): MNHNS, SASEGT. CDR3 length: 15 amino acids. The CDR3 reads CASSDRWAVVETQYF. CDR3 sequence (DNA): TGTGCCAGCAGTGACCGGTGGGCGGTAGTAGAGACCCAGTACTTC.

This clonotype occurred many times. This chain uses TRBV5-1 with TRBJ2-5, with D possibly TRBD2 on 6 matching bases. The V gene lost 3 bases and the J gene lost 5 bases, with 14 bases spanning the gap. CDR1 and CDR2 (germline): SGHRS, YFSETQ. The CDR3 covers 14 residues. CDR3 DNA: TGCGCCAGCAGCTGGGGGGACGGCGAGGAGACCCAGTACTTC. Protein sequence: CASSWGDGEETQYF.

This clonotype appeared many times. This chain uses TRBV2 with TRBJ2-1, with TRBD2 matching over 8 bases. Germline CDR1 is SNHLY and CDR2 is FYNNEI. V lost 0 bases and J lost 5; bases outside the gene matches: 6. This CDR3 spans 16 amino acids. In DNA form, the CDR3 reads TGTGCCAGCAGTGAAGCGCCAGCGGGAGTAAACAATGAGCAGTTCTTC. Protein: CASSEAPAGVNNEQFF.

There are a few counts of this clonotype. The V call is TRBV24-1, the J call TRBJ2-1, with 12 bases identical to TRBD2. Germline values: CDR1 KGHDR, CDR2 SFDVKD. The CDR3 sequence is 17 residues long. Germline trimming cut 3 bases from V and 10 bases from J; bases unmatched to any gene: 12. The CDR3 sequence is CATSDPRLAGEEGEQFF. CDR3 nucleotide sequence: TGTGCCACCAGTGATCCTCGACTAGCGGGAGAAGAGGGAGAGCAGTTCTTC.

V and J are TRBV27 and TRBJ2-7, with D uncertain. The V gene lost 5 bases and the J gene lost 7 bases, with 21 bases spanning the gap. The CDR3 spans 15 residues. Germline V gives CDR1 MNHEY, CDR2 SMNVEV (reference sequence). The CDR3 DNA follows: TGTGCCAGCAGTACAGACTTATCCCGTACGTGGGAGCAGTACTTC. Its protein product is CASSTDLSRTWEQYF.

V usage is TRBV5-1 and J usage is TRBJ1-2, with D unresolved. Germline V gene data show CDR1 as SGHRS and CDR2 as YFSETQ. With 1 base removed from V and 3 bases from J, the gap between germline ends came to 16 bases. CDR3 size: 16 residues. Here the CDR3 reads CASSLSGHGQDYGYTF. For the CDR3, the DNA is TGCGCCAGCAGCTTGTCCGGTCACGGGCAGGACTATGGCTACACCTTC.

The table lists this clonotype with a few counts. The chain couples TRBV24-1 to TRBJ1-2, with a possible D match to TRBD1 (6 bases). Germline lookup yields CDR1 KGHDR and CDR2 SFDVKD. V was cut by 2 bases and J by 8 bases, with 11 bases left in between. The CDR3 totals 13 residues. The CDR3 region has the DNA TGTGCCACCAGTGATTCATTGACAGGAGGCTACACCTTC. Protein product: CATSDSLTGGYTF.

This clonotype was counted ten times or more. The chain recombines TRBV19 with TRBJ2-3; 11 nucleotides agree with TRBD1. CDR1 and CDR2 (germline): LNHDA, SQIVND (reference sequence). V lost 7 bases, J lost 3 bases, and 6 bases stayed unmatched. The CDR3 runs 15 residues. The CDR3 loop reads CASTPGQGETDTQYF. The CDR3, as DNA: TGTGCCAGTACCCCGGGACAGGGGGAAACAGATACGCAGTATTTT.

This clonotype was counted between two and nine times. This chain connects TRBV20-1 to TRBJ2-3; no firm D call. The CDR3 sequence is 14 residues long. Germline V CDR1 and CDR2: DFQATT, SNEGSKA (reference sequence). With 0 bases removed from V and 1 base from J, the gap between germline ends came to 8 bases. The CDR3 protein is CSARDNSGTDTQYF. The CDR3 bases are TGCAGTGCTAGAGATAACTCTGGCACAGATACGCAGTATTTT.

This clonotype was counted many times. V usage is TRBV9 and J usage is TRBJ1-1, with a tentative D call TRBD1 (5 bases). The ends were cut back, 0 bases at V and 9 bases at J, with 18 bases in the middle. This CDR3 has 15 amino acids. Germline CDR1 and CDR2: SGDLS and YYNGEE. The CDR3 nucleotides are TGTGCCAGCAGCGTAGGGTCCGGGACGGGTTCCCAAGCTTTCTTT. Translation gives CASSVGSGTGSQAFF.

This clonotype has ten or more counts. This sequence joins TRBV29-1 and TRBJ2-7; 9 nucleotides agree with TRBD1. Trimming at V came to 6 bases and at J to 3 bases, leaving 9 bases not matched to a gene. This CDR3 has 14 residues. The germline V gene has CDR1 SQVTM and CDR2 ANQGSEA. CDR3 coding DNA: TGCAGCGTCGGGACGGGACAGGGTGGCTACGAGCAGTACTTC. This codes for CSVGTGQGGYEQYF.

This clonotype was seen a handful of times. This chain uses TRBV20-1 with TRBJ2-1; 9 nucleotides agree with TRBD2. V trimming: 3 bases; J trimming: 0 bases; junction bases outside the gene matches: 9. Germline CDR1 reads DFQATT; CDR2 reads SNEGSKA (reference sequence). The CDR3 runs to 17 residues. CDR3 nucleotide sequence: TGCAGTGCTAGGAGAGCGGGAGGCCTGAGCTCCTACAATGAGCAGTTCTTC. Its translation: CSARRAGGLSSYNEQFF.

This rearrangement joins TRBV7-2 to TRBJ2-3; the D gene is possibly TRBD2 (6 bases). The CDR3 is 15 residues long. The V gene's germline CDR1 is SGHTA and CDR2 FQGNSA. V gave up 4 bases and J gave up 0 bases, with 11 bases separating them. CDR3 nucleotide sequence: TGTGCCAGCAGCTCCCTAGCGCTGAGCACAGATACGCAGTATTTT. Protein: CASSSLALSTDTQYF. The full variable domain, in which reference TRBV7-2 and TRBJ2-3 provide the parts outside the CDR3, is GAGVSQSPSNKVTEKGKDVELRCDPISGHTALYWYRQSLGQGLEFLIYFQGNSAPDKSGLPSDRFSAERTGGSVSTLTIQRTQQEDSAVYLCASSSLALSTDTQYFGPGTRLTVL.

In this sample, this clonotype turned up a few times. The rearrangement uses TRBV6-2 or TRBV6-3 and TRBJ2-1, with 10 bases aligning to TRBD2. Trimming removed 0 bases from V and 10 bases from J; junction bases left unmatched: 15. In germline, CDR1 is MNHEY, CDR2 SVGEGT. This CDR3 contains 18 residues. The CDR3 is CASSYSPPLAGRAGEQFF. CDR3 nucleotide sequence: TGTGCCAGCAGTTACTCCCCCCCACTAGCGGGGAGGGCAGGGGAGCAGTTCTTC.

This clonotype was seen many times. The chain employs TRBV10-2 and TRBJ2-7; D call uncertain. The germline V and J ends were trimmed by 3 bases and 1 base, with 4 bases remaining between them. Germline CDR1 is WSHSY and CDR2 is SAAADI. The CDR3 is made up of 12 amino acids. CDR3 residues: CASSDTSYEQYV. CDR3 in DNA: TGCGCCAGCAGTGACACTTCCTACGAGCAGTACGTC.

This clonotype showed up many times. This CDR3 is missing its conserved last phenylalanine or tryptophan, likely due to a read error. Because the CDR3's place on the DNA is in doubt, the DNA is left out and the CDR3 is given as listed by TCRdb. This chain uses TRBV5-5 with TRBJ2-1; the DNA was not compared with TRBD2, the D call given in the table. The CDR3 extends over 12 residues, inclusive of both ends. Germline V gene lookup returns CDR1 SGHKS and CDR2 YYEKEE (reference sequence). The CDR3 is CASSQPGLGLMV.

This clonotype was observed a handful of times. The J gene is TRBJ2-1, the V gene TRBV27, with D possibly matching TRBD2 (5 bases). Between the trimmed V and J ends, which lost 0 bases and 0 bases, there was a span of 9 bases. CDR3 size: 16 residues. CDR1 and CDR2 (germline): MNHEY, SMNVEV (reference sequence). The CDR3 coding sequence is TGTGCCAGCAGTTTATCACTAGGTAGCTCCTACAATGAGCAGTTCTTC. Encoded protein: CASSLSLGSSYNEQFF.

V is TRBV24-1 and J is TRBJ1-2, with TRBD1 matching 8 bases. The CDR3 is made up of 17 amino acids. CDR1 and CDR2 from the germline V gene are KGHDR and SFDVKD. The ends lost 4 bases at V and 3 bases at J; junction bases unmatched: 12. CDR3 residues: CATSEPDREGEDYGYTF. In DNA form, the CDR3 reads TGTGCCACCAGTGAACCGGACAGGGAGGGTGAGGACTATGGCTACACCTTC.

The table lists this clonotype with many counts. This chain connects TRBV6-1 to TRBJ2-3, with 11 bases that match TRBD2. Germline CDR1 reads MNHNS; CDR2 reads SASEGT. This CDR3 comprises 15 residues. V lost 6 bases and J lost 5; bases outside the gene matches: 7. Written as DNA, the CDR3 is TGTGCCAGCAGCATGTCCGGGACTAGCGGAGATACGCAGTATTTT. Translating it yields CASSMSGTSGDTQYF.

This clonotype has only a few counts. The chain employs TRBV11-3 and TRBJ1-1; tentatively, D is TRBD1 (6 bases). The V gene lost 3 bases and the J gene lost 4 bases, with 12 bases spanning the gap. Germline CDR1 is SGHNT and CDR2 is YENEEA. The CDR3 spans 14 residues. The CDR3 nucleotides read TGTGCCAGCAGCTTGGGAGGGGGTCTCACTGAAGCTTTCTTT. Its translation is CASSLGGGLTEAFF. Variable domain in full (rest from reference TRBV11-3 and TRBJ1-1): EAGVVQSPRYKIIEKKQPVAFWCNPISGHNTLYWYLQNLGQGPELLIRYENEEAVDDSQLPKDRFSAERLKGVDSTLKIQPAELGDSAVYLCASSLGGGLTEAFFGQGTRLTVV.

This clonotype was picked up many times. The CDR3 coding sequence is TGTGCCAGCAGCTTAGGTTCAGTCTACGAGCAGTACTTC. Translated, it gives CASSLGSVYEQYF. V and J are TRBV7-9 and TRBJ2-7; no firm D call. Germline-derived CDR1 and CDR2 are SEHNR and FQNEAQ (reference sequence). This CDR3 comprises 13 residues. The germline V and J ends were trimmed by 1 base and 3 bases, with 7 bases remaining between them.

Regarding this clonotype: A much larger clone lies a single base off, so this may be a read error. This sequence joins TRBV7-9 and TRBJ2-5, with 9 nucleotides matching TRBD2. J lost 6 bases, V lost 2 bases, and 4 bases had no gene match. The CDR3 loop spans 14 amino acids. The V gene's germline CDR1 is SEHNR and CDR2 FQNEAQ (reference sequence). CDR3 DNA sequence: TGTGCCAGCAGCTTAAGACTAGCGGAAAAGACCCAGTACTTC. Protein product: CASSLRLAEKTQYF.

This clonotype was recorded at least ten times. The J gene is TRBJ1-6, the V gene TRBV27; D call uncertain. Looked up from germline, CDR1 is MNHEY and CDR2 is SMNVEV (reference sequence). V was shortened by 6 bases and J by 8 bases, with 11 bases between the two germline ends. The CDR3 has 13 residues. The CDR3 region is CASSPMEYSPLHF. The CDR3 nucleotides read TGTGCCAGCAGCCCTATGGAGTATTCACCCCTCCACTTT.

In this sample, this clonotype turned up once. The chain combines TRBV6-1 with TRBJ2-3; D may be TRBD1 or TRBD2 (5 bases each). The length of the CDR3 is 13 residues. The germline gives CDR1 MNHNS, CDR2 SASEGT. With 8 bases removed from V and 2 bases from J, the gap between germline ends came to 11 bases. This CDR3 is CASGGPNTDTQYF. Here the CDR3 DNA reads TGTGCCAGCGGGGGACCCAACACAGATACGCAGTATTTT.

In this sample, this clonotype turned up a few times. The genes are TRBV7-9 and TRBJ1-5, with 9 bases that match TRBD1. The CDR3 covers 16 residues. Germline CDR1 and CDR2: SEHNR and FQNEAQ (reference sequence). With 3 bases clipped from V and 6 bases from J, the junction kept 9 bases outside the gene matches. CDR3 protein: CASSLAGTGRPQPQHF. In DNA form, the CDR3 reads TGTGCCAGCAGCTTGGCCGGGACAGGGAGGCCTCAGCCCCAGCATTTT.

The chain combines TRBV28 with TRBJ2-1, with 9 bases matching TRBD2. Per the germline V gene, CDR1 is MDHEN and CDR2 is SYDVKM. J lost 5 bases, V lost 7 bases, and 6 bases had no gene match. The CDR3 extends over 14 amino acids. The CDR3 spells CASTILAGDNEQFF. The CDR3, as DNA: TGTGCCAGCACCATACTAGCGGGTGACAATGAGCAGTTCTTC.

This clonotype was picked up many times. The chain has TRBV29-1 and TRBJ1-1, with 7 bases matching TRBD1. The junction had 3 bases not matched to a gene; V was cut back by 4 bases and J by 1 base. The CDR3 is made up of 13 amino acids. The germline V gene has CDR1 SQVTM and CDR2 ANQGSEA. The DNA for the CDR3 is TGCAGCGTTGCAAAGGGGGCGAACACTGAAGCTTTCTTT. Protein product: CSVAKGANTEAFF.

V usage is TRBV20-1 and J usage is TRBJ1-2, with 7 bases lining up with TRBD1. This CDR3 spans 13 amino acids. CDR1 is DFQATT, CDR2 SNEGSKA, per germline (reference sequence). The junction had 8 bases not matched to a gene; V was cut back by 5 bases and J by 5 bases. DNA of the CDR3: TGCAGTGCTCACACAGGGGAGGTGTATGGCTACACCTTC. Protein: CSAHTGEVYGYTF.

This clonotype was seen a handful of times. The chain joins TRBV2 to TRBJ1-1; 8 bases align to TRBD1. V shed 3 bases, J shed 0 bases, and the junction held 0 bases outside the gene matches. The germline V gene encodes CDR1 SNHLY and CDR2 FYNNEI. The CDR3 runs 14 residues. In DNA form, the CDR3 reads TGTGCCAGCAGTGAGGACAGGGTGAACACTGAAGCTTTCTTT. Protein: CASSEDRVNTEAFF. Based on the CDR3 plus reference TRBV2 and TRBJ1-1, the full variable domain is EPEVTQTPSHQVTQMGQEVILRCVPISNHLYFYWYRQILGQKVEFLVSFYNNEISEKSEIFDDQFSVERPDGSNFTLKIRSTKLEDSAMYFCASSEDRVNTEAFFGQGTRLTVV.